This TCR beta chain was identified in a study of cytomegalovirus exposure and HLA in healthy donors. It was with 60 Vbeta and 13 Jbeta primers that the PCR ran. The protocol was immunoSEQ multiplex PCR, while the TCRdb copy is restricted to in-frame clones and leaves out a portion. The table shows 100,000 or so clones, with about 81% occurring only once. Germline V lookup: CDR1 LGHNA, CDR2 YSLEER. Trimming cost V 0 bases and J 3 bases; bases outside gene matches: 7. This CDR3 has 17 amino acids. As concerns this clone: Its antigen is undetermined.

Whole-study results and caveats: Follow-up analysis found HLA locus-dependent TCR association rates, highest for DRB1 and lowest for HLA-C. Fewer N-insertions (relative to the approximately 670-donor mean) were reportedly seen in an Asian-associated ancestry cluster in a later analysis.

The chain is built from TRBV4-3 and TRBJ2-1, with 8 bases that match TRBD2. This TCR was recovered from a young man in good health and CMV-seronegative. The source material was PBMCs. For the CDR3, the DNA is TGCGCCAGCAGCCAAGAGTGGAGTAGCGGGATCTACAATGAGCAGTTCTTC. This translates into CASSQEWSSGIYNEQFF.